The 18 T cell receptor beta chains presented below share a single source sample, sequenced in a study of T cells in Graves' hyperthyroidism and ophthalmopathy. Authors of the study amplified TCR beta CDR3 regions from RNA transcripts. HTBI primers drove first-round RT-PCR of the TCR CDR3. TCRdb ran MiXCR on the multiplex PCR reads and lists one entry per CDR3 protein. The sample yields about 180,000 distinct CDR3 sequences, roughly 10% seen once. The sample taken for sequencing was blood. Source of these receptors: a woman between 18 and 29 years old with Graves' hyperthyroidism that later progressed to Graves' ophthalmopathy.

The CDR3 is CASSLARVETQYF. For the CDR3, the DNA is TGTGCCAGCAGCTTAGCCAGGGTGGAGACCCAGTACTTC. The chain has TRBV7-9 and TRBJ2-5; D possibly corresponds to TRBD1 (5 bases). The CDR3 is 13 amino acids. From germline, CDR1 is SEHNR and CDR2 FQNEAQ (reference sequence). V was clipped by 0 bases and J by 5 bases, with 7 bases between them.

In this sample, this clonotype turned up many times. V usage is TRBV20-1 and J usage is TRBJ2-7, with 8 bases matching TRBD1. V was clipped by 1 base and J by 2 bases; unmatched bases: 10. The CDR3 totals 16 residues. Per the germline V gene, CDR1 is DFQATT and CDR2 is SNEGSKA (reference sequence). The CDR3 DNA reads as TGCAGTGCTAGAGCCGAAGACAGGGGAGAAACCTACGAGCAGTACTTC. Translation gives CSARAEDRGETYEQYF.

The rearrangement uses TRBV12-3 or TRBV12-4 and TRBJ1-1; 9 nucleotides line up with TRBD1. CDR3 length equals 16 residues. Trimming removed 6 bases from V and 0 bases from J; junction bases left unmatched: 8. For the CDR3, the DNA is TGTGCCAGCAGCAAACAGGGGGCGCTTTTGAACACTGAAGCTTTCTTT. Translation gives CASSKQGALLNTEAFF.

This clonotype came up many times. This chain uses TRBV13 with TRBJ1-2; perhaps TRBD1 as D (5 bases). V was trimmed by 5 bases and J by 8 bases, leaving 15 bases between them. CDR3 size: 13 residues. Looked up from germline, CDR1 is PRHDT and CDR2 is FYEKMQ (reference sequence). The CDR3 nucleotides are TGTGCCAGCAGCCCGAGGGGTGCGGCCGGCTACACCTTC. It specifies CASSPRGAAGYTF. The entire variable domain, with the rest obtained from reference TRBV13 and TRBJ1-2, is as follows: AAGVIQSPRHLIKEKRETATLKCYPIPRHDTVYWYQQGPGQDPQFLISFYEKMQSDKGSIPDRFSAQQFSDYHSELNMSSLELGDSALYFCASSPRGAAGYTFGSGTRLTVV.

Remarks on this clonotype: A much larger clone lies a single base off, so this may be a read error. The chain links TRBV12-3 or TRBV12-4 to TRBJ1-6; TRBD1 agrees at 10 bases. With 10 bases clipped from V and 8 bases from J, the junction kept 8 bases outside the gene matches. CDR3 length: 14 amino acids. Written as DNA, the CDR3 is TGTGCCAACAGACGACAGGGGGCGGATTCACCCCTCCACTTT. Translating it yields CANRRQGADSPLHF.

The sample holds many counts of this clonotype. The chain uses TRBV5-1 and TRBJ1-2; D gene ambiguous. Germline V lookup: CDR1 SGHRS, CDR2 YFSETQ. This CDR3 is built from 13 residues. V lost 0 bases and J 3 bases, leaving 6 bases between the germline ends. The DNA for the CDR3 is TGCGCCAGCAGCTTGGATAGGGACTATGGCTACACCTTC. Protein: CASSLDRDYGYTF.

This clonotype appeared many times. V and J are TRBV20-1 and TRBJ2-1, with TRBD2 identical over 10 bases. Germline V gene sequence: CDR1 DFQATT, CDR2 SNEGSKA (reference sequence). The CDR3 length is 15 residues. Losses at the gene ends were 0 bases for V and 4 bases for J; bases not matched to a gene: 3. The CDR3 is CSARDQAGGYNEQFF. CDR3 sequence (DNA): TGCAGTGCTAGAGATCAAGCGGGAGGGTACAATGAGCAGTTCTTC.

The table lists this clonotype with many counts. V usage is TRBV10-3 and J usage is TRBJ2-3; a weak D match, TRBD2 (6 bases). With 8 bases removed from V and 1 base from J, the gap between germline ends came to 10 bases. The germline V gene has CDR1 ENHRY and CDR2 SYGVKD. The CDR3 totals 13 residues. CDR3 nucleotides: TGTGCCATCGGGGAGCGGGGCACAGATACGCAGTATTTT. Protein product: CAIGERGTDTQYF.

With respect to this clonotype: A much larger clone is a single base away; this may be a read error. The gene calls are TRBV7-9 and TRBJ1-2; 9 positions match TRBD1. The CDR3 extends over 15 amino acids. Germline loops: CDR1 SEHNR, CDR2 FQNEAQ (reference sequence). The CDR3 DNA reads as TGTGCCAGCAGCCCCGGACAGGGGAGGCACTATAGCTACACCTTC. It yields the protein CASSPGQGRHYSYTF.

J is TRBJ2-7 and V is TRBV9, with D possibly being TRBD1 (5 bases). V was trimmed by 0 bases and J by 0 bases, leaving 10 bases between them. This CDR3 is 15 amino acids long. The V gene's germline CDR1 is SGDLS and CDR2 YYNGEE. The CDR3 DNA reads TGTGCCAGCAGCGTAGCTGGCGACAGCTCCTACGAGCAGTACTTC. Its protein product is CASSVAGDSSYEQYF.

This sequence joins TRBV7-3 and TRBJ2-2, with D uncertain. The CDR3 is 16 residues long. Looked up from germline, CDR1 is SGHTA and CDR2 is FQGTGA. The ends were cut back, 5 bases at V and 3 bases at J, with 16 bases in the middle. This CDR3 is CASSVQPPPYTGELFF. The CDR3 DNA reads TGTGCCAGCAGCGTTCAGCCCCCCCCTTACACCGGGGAGCTGTTTTTT.

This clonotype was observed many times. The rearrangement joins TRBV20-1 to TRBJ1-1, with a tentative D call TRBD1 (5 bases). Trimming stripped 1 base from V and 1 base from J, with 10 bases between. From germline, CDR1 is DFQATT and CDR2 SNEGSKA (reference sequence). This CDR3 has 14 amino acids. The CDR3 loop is CSARVGGPNTEAFF. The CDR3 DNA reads TGCAGTGCTAGAGTGGGGGGACCGAACACTGAAGCTTTCTTT.

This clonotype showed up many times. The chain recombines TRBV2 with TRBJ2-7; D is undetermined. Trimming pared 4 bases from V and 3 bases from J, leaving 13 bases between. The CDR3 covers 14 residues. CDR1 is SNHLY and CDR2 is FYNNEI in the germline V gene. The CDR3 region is CASSVMKTRYEQYF. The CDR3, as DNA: TGTGCCAGCAGTGTGATGAAGACACGCTACGAGCAGTACTTC. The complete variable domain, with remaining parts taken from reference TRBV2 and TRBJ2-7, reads EPEVTQTPSHQVTQMGQEVILRCVPISNHLYFYWYRQILGQKVEFLVSFYNNEISEKSEIFDDQFSVERPDGSNFTLKIRSTKLEDSAMYFCASSVMKTRYEQYFGPGTRLTVT.

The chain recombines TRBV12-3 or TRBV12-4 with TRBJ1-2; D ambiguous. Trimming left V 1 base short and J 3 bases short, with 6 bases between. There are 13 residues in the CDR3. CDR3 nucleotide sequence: TGTGCCAGCAGTTTAGACACTTACTATGGCTACACCTTC. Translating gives CASSLDTYYGYTF.

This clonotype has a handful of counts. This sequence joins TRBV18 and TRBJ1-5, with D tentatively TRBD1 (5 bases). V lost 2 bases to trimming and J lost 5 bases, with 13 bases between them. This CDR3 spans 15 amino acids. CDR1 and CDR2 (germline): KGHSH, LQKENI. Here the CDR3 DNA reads TGTGCCAGCTCACCAAGAGGAGGCAGGGATCAGCCCCAGCATTTT. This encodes CASSPRGGRDQPQHF.

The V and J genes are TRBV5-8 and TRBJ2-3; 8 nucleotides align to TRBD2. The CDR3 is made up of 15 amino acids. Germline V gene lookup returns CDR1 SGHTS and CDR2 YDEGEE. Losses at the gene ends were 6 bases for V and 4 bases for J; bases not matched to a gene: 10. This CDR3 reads CASTPGTSRSDTQYF. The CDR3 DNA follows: TGTGCCAGCACCCCCGGGACTAGTCGTTCAGATACGCAGTATTTT.

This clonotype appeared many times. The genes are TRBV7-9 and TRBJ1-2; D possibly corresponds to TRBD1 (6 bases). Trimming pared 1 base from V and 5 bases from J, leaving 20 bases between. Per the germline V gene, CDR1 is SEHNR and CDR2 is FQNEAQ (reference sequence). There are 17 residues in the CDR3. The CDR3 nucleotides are TGTGCCAGCAGCTTAGTAGCAGTCGGACAGCGGGCATATGGCTACACCTTC. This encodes CASSLVAVGQRAYGYTF.

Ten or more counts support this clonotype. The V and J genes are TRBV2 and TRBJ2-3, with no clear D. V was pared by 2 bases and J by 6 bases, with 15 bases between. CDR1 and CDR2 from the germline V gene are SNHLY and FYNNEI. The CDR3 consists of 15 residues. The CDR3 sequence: CASSEISRFGDTQYF. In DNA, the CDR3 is TGTGCCAGCAGTGAAATCAGCCGTTTCGGGGATACGCAGTATTTT.